The T cell receptor beta chain described here comes from a study of identical twins. Study findings and constraints: Findings came from cross-sectional statistics, without long-term follow-up of donors.

The germline V and J ends were trimmed by 0 bases and 8 bases, with 5 bases remaining between them. Looked up from germline, CDR1 is PRHDT and CDR2 is FYEKMQ (reference sequence). The CDR3 contains 12 residues. TCRdb processed the 5' RACE reads anew with MiXCR; each CDR3 protein has one entry. The sample includes fewer than 250,000 distinct CDR3 sequences, 7% to 8.5% of them seen just once. About this clonotype: Its antigen remains unidentified. A much more abundant neighbour one base away suggests this may be a read error.

The sample also formed part of further work on yellow fever vaccine responses in identical twins.

The material sequenced was CD8+ T cells sorted from blood. The clonotype originates from a woman aged 18-35 years in good health. V is TRBV13 and J is TRBJ2-1; D gene uncertain. In DNA, the CDR3 is TGTGCCAGCAGCTTAGGGTTGGATGAGCAGTTCTTC. Amino acids: CASSLGLDEQFF.